This T cell receptor (beta chain) was observed in a study of PD-L1 blockade in urothelial cancer. About the study: About 90% of the roughly 30 patients were men with bladder-origin urothelial cancer. The authors examined blood 3 weeks (second dose) and 6 weeks after treatment start.

Assay: immunoSEQ multiplex PCR; the TCRdb copy retains only in-frame clones and omits some. The repertoire holds about 93,000 clones, with 90% as singletons. Trimming stripped 0 bases from V and 5 bases from J, with 19 bases between. CDR3 length: 17 residues. Germline lookup yields CDR1 GTSNPN and CDR2 SVGIG (reference sequence). Time point here: pretreatment peripheral blood. The J gene is TRBJ2-2, the V gene TRBV30, with a weak D call TRBD1 (6 bases). This specimen consisted of PBMCs, obtained around atezolizumab (anti-PD-L1) treatment. This clonotype originated in a man aged 55 to 70 with urothelial cancer. This chain's CDR3 is CAWSVQLGTQGTGELFF. The CDR3 coding sequence is TGTGCCTGGAGTGTACAATTGGGTACTCAGGGGACCGGGGAGCTGTTTTTT.